The next 5 T cell receptor beta chains were all read from a single sample in a study of blood T cell repertoires in COVID-19 (TCRdb year 2020). Library construction relied on the immunoSEQ multiplex PCR assay. As stored in TCRdb, this immuneACCESS dataset retains in-frame rearrangements with V and J assigned. A fraction of the clones does not appear; measured against another copy, unresolved V genes explain less than half of the discrepancy, and the remainder lacks a known reason. The sample records 120,000 or so clones, less than 80% of which are singletons. Under 3% of the sample goes to the ten largest clones. Input material: peripheral blood. The receptors shown here come from a man over 45 with acute or convalescent COVID-19.

There are many counts of this clone. V is TRBV3-1 (or the pseudogene TRBV3-2) and J is TRBJ1-2; TRBD1 aligns across 8 bases. The CDR3 has 13 amino acids. Trimming removed 4 bases from V and 4 bases from J; junction bases left unmatched: 2. Germline CDR1 reads LGHDT; CDR2 reads YNNKEL (reference sequence). DNA for the CDR3: TGTGCCAGCAGCCTAGGACAGGGCTATGGCTACACCTTC. The encoded protein is CASSLGQGYGYTF.

The chain employs TRBV2 and TRBJ2-5; 7 bases map to TRBD1. CDR3 length: 13 amino acids. Germline trimming cut 4 bases from V and 7 bases from J; bases unmatched to any gene: 6. Germline lookup yields CDR1 SNHLY and CDR2 FYNNEI. The CDR3 DNA follows: TGTGCCAGCAGTGCCGACAGGGTGGGGACCCAGTACTTC. Translated: CASSADRVGTQYF.

This clone came up once. The chain recombines TRBV27 with TRBJ2-6; D perhaps matches TRBD1 (5 bases). This CDR3 comprises 19 residues. Germline loops: CDR1 MNHEY, CDR2 SMNVEV (reference sequence). Trimming removed 2 bases at V and 0 bases at J, with 17 bases between. The CDR3 loop is CASSLLSGFSISGANVLTF. The CDR3 DNA sequence: TGTGCCAGCAGTTTACTGTCAGGGTTCTCGATCTCTGGGGCCAACGTCCTGACTTTC.

J is TRBJ1-1 and V is TRBV5-1, with TRBD1 matching over 8 bases. CDR3 length: 15 amino acids. J gave up 0 bases and V 3 bases, and 4 bases lay outside the gene matches. CDR1 and CDR2 (germline): SGHRS, YFSETQ. CDR3 sequence reads: CASSWTGRVNTEAFF. The CDR3 nucleotides read TGCGCCAGCAGCTGGACAGGGCGGGTGAACACTGAAGCTTTCTTT.

The chain joins TRBV6-5 to TRBJ1-6; D perhaps matches TRBD1 (5 bases). The length of the CDR3 is 14 residues. Germline V gene sequence: CDR1 MNHEY, CDR2 SVGAGI. Trimming removed 7 bases at V and 9 bases at J, with 16 bases between. CDR3 sequence (DNA): TGTGCCAGCACTACGGGACTTGGGGCTTCACCCCTCCACTTT. Its translation is CASTTGLGASPLHF.